These 32 T cell receptor beta chains were sequenced from one sample in a study of spatial heterogeneity in lung cancer. Regarding time point: sample taken at primary tumor resection. TCRdb independently ran MiXCR on the 5' RACE reads; one entry per CDR3 protein. This sample has roughly 79,000 distinct CDR3 sequences, with approximately 8.1% found just once. The starting material was PBMCs, obtained at surgery. All receptors come from a male donor with early-stage non-small cell lung cancer.

Here the CDR3 DNA reads TGTGCCAGCAGTCCGGGACAGGGAAGGGAGACCCAGTACTTC. This codes for CASSPGQGRETQYF. The chain combines TRBV12-3 or TRBV12-4 with TRBJ2-5, with TRBD1 identical over 9 bases. V was clipped by 5 bases and J by 5 bases; unmatched bases: 6. The CDR3 has 14 residues.

This clonotype was found a few times. The gene calls are TRBV5-6 and TRBJ1-1; D gene ambiguous. The CDR3 extends over 14 amino acids. V lost 0 bases, J lost 8 bases, and 14 bases lay in between. Germline CDR1 SGHDT, CDR2 YYEEEE. The CDR3 sequence is CASSLAGLSPEAFF. CDR3 bases: TGTGCCAGCAGCTTGGCCGGGTTGAGTCCGGAAGCTTTCTTT.

This clonotype turned up a few times. V is TRBV5-4 and J is TRBJ2-7, with TRBD2 matching over 8 bases. CDR3 size: 15 residues. The V gene end was trimmed by 1 base and the J gene end by 0 bases; junction bases not matched to a gene: 3. CDR1 SGHNT and CDR2 YYREEE come from the germline V gene (reference sequence). The CDR3 bases are TGTGCCAGCAGCTTGAAGCGGGGGAGCTCCTACGAGCAGTACTTC. It translates to CASSLKRGSSYEQYF.

This clonotype occurred many times. CDR3 region: CASSPGTGVTNEKLFF. The CDR3 DNA reads as TGCGCCAGCAGCCCCGGGACAGGGGTCACTAATGAAAAACTGTTTTTT. The V and J genes are TRBV5-1 and TRBJ1-4, with TRBD1 matching over 10 bases. CDR1 and CDR2 (germline): SGHRS, YFSETQ. The CDR3 covers 16 residues. The ends lost 4 bases at V and 2 bases at J; junction bases unmatched: 5.

The rearrangement links TRBV27 to TRBJ2-7, with no clear D. The CDR3 spans 14 residues. Trimming took 2 bases from V and 0 from J, leaving 8 bases between them. Germline V lookup: CDR1 MNHEY, CDR2 SMNVEV (reference sequence). Here the CDR3 DNA reads TGTGCCAGCAGTTTACATGCGAACTCCTACGAGCAGTACTTC. Translation gives CASSLHANSYEQYF.

This clonotype appeared many times. This chain joins TRBV19 and TRBJ2-2; D unresolved. CDR3 length: 15 amino acids. Germline loops: CDR1 LNHDA, CDR2 SQIVND (reference sequence). V lost 4 bases and J 4 bases, leaving 13 bases between the germline ends. The CDR3 DNA reads TGTGCCAGTAGTACCCGAGTGGGCCTCACCGGGGAGCTGTTTTTT. It codes for CASSTRVGLTGELFF. Combining the CDR3 with reference TRBV19 and TRBJ2-2 gives the whole variable domain DGGITQSPKYLFRKEGQNVTLSCEQNLNHDAMYWYRQDPGQGLRLIYYSQIVNDFQKGDIAEGYSVSREKKESFPLTVTSAQKNPTAFYLCASSTRVGLTGELFFGEGSRLTVL.

There are many counts of this clonotype. The CDR3 protein is CATSGRTGFSEAFF. As DNA, the CDR3 is TGTGCCACCAGTGGGAGGACAGGGTTTTCTGAAGCTTTCTTT. The gene calls are TRBV24-1 and TRBJ1-1; the match to TRBD1 covers 8 bases. V was clipped by 5 bases and J by 6 bases; unmatched bases: 7. Germline V gene lookup returns CDR1 KGHDR and CDR2 SFDVKD. The CDR3 spans 14 residues.

This clonotype has just a few counts. The gene calls are TRBV6-5 and TRBJ1-1; no clear D. Looked up from germline, CDR1 is MNHEY and CDR2 is SVGAGI. Trimming pared 2 bases from V and 10 bases from J, leaving 8 bases between. The CDR3 has 11 residues. CDR3 bases: TGTGCCAGCAGTTACATGCGTAGAGCTTTCTTT. This codes for CASSYMRRAFF.

The sample holds a few counts of this clonotype. This chain uses TRBV7-2 with TRBJ1-5; tentative D call: TRBD1 (5 bases). Germline V gene sequence: CDR1 SGHTA, CDR2 FQGNSA. V gave up 5 bases and J gave up 4 bases, with 15 bases separating them. CDR3 size: 15 residues. CDR3 sequence reads: CASSGTGTMNQPQHF. The CDR3 DNA follows: TGTGCCAGCAGCGGAACCGGGACGATGAATCAGCCCCAGCATTTT.

This clonotype was counted at least ten times. The chain carries TRBV20-1 and TRBJ2-3; TRBD1 agrees at 7 bases. CDR1 is DFQATT, CDR2 SNEGSKA, per germline (reference sequence). The CDR3 consists of 15 residues. The V segment lost 3 bases and the J segment 1 base; nucleotides outside the gene matches: 7. CDR3 loop: CSARDPGTGTDTQYF. CDR3 coding DNA: TGCAGTGCTAGGGACCCAGGGACAGGCACAGATACGCAGTATTTT.

This clonotype was recorded at least ten times. The rearrangement joins TRBV15 to TRBJ1-1; 8 bases fit TRBD1. Germline CDR1 and CDR2: LNHNV and YYDKDF (reference sequence). The ends lost 3 bases at V and 1 base at J; junction bases unmatched: 4. This CDR3 region has 15 residues. CDR3 in DNA: TGTGCCACCAGCAGTAACAGGGGGTGGAACACTGAAGCTTTCTTT. Its protein product is CATSSNRGWNTEAFF.

The chain carries TRBV6-1 and TRBJ2-5; the D gene could be TRBD1 or TRBD2 (6 bases each). The length of the CDR3 is 12 residues. V was trimmed by 11 bases and J by 4 bases, leaving 14 bases between them. Looked up from germline, CDR1 is MNHNS and CDR2 is SASEGT. The CDR3 region has the DNA TGTGCCTCCCGGACAGCGGGAGAGACCCAGTACTTC. Encoded protein: CASRTAGETQYF.

This clonotype was counted many times. The rearrangement joins TRBV10-3 to TRBJ2-3, with D possibly matching TRBD1 (6 bases). This CDR3 is built from 14 residues. Germline V gene data show CDR1 as ENHRY and CDR2 as SYGVKD. V was trimmed by 5 bases and J by 2 bases, leaving 11 bases between them. In nucleotides, the CDR3 is TGTGCCATCAGTCCCCGGACAGACACAGATACGCAGTATTTT. It yields the protein CAISPRTDTDTQYF.

This clonotype occurred many times. V usage is TRBV12-3 or TRBV12-4 and J usage is TRBJ1-4; possible D gene TRBD1, 6 bases. Between the trimmed V and J ends, which lost 2 bases and 11 bases, there was a span of 18 bases. The CDR3 contains 15 residues. Here the CDR3 reads CASSLSGGASPKLFF. For the CDR3, the DNA is TGTGCCAGCAGTTTATCGGGGGGCGCCTCCCCTAAACTGTTTTTT.

This clonotype was picked up many times. The chain couples TRBV10-3 to TRBJ1-4; D unclear. Germline values: CDR1 ENHRY, CDR2 SYGVKD. This CDR3 is 12 amino acids long. V was clipped by 2 bases and J by 4 bases, with 2 bases between them. CDR3 region: CAISEINEKLFF. CDR3 coding DNA: TGTGCCATCAGTGAGATTAATGAAAAACTGTTTTTT.

A few counts support this clonotype. The chain joins TRBV11-2 to TRBJ1-3; D is unresolved. Trimming cost V 5 bases and J 4 bases, with 6 bases left between them. The length of the CDR3 is 12 residues. CDR1 and CDR2 (germline): SGHAT, FQNNGV. The CDR3 loop is CASSPSGNTIYF. The CDR3, as DNA: TGTGCCAGCAGCCCGAGCGGAAACACCATATATTTT.

This sequence joins TRBV3-1 and TRBJ1-1, with D possibly TRBD1 on 6 matching bases. Trimming took off 6 bases at V and 4 bases at J, with 18 bases between the two ends. Germline-derived CDR1 and CDR2 are LGHDT and YNNKEL (reference sequence). The length of the CDR3 is 15 residues. Here the CDR3 reads CASSPTLGASTEAFF. The DNA for the CDR3 is TGTGCCAGCAGTCCCACGCTGGGGGCGAGCACTGAAGCTTTCTTT.

This clonotype was counted many times. V usage is TRBV14 and J usage is TRBJ2-1; the match to TRBD1 covers 7 bases. The ends lost 1 base at V and 6 bases at J; junction bases unmatched: 9. Germline CDR1 reads SGHDN; CDR2 reads FVKESK. The CDR3 runs 16 residues. This CDR3 is CASSQVGGQAFNEQFF. CDR3 bases: TGTGCCAGCAGCCAAGTGGGTGGACAGGCTTTCAATGAGCAGTTCTTC.

Only a few counts were recorded for this clonotype. This chain's CDR3 is CASRLPRDSKTRNYGYTF. The CDR3 coding sequence is TGTGCCAGCAGGCTACCCCGGGACAGCAAAACCAGGAACTATGGCTACACCTTC. This rearrangement joins TRBV6-2 or TRBV6-3 to TRBJ1-2; 7 bases map to TRBD1. V shed 6 bases, J shed 2 bases, and the junction held 18 bases outside the gene matches. The CDR3 is 18 amino acids. The V gene's germline CDR1 is MNHEY and CDR2 SVGEGT.

This clonotype was seen a handful of times. V usage is TRBV5-1 and J usage is TRBJ2-1; 7 bases fit TRBD2. CDR1 is SGHRS and CDR2 is YFSETQ in the germline V gene. CDR3 length: 14 amino acids. V dropped 3 bases and J dropped 5; count of bases not matched to a gene: 5. The CDR3 region has the DNA TGCGCCAGCAGCTACGGGACTACAAACAATGAGCAGTTCTTC. Its translation: CASSYGTTNNEQFF.

This clonotype showed up many times. The rearrangement links TRBV12-3 or TRBV12-4 to TRBJ1-1; D is perhaps TRBD1 (5 bases). Trimming pared 4 bases from V and 0 bases from J, leaving 6 bases between. There are 13 residues in the CDR3. The CDR3: CASSWGVNTEAFF. The CDR3 DNA reads as TGTGCCAGCAGTTGGGGGGTGAACACTGAAGCTTTCTTT.

The chain couples TRBV19 to TRBJ1-4, with 9 bases aligning to TRBD1. With 8 bases clipped from V and 5 bases from J, the junction kept 6 bases outside the gene matches. The CDR3 runs 14 residues. The germline gives CDR1 LNHDA, CDR2 SQIVND (reference sequence). CDR3 sequence (DNA): TGTGCCAGTCACACCGGGACAGGGAATGAAAAACTGTTTTTT. It translates to CASHTGTGNEKLFF.

The genes are TRBV25-1 and TRBJ2-3, with D perhaps TRBD2 (6 bases). This CDR3 is 16 amino acids long. Germline assignment: CDR1 MGHDK and CDR2 SYGVNS. Between the trimmed V and J ends, which lost 6 bases and 0 bases, there was a span of 16 bases. The CDR3 is CASSPRDLTSTDTQYF. The CDR3 coding sequence is TGTGCCAGCAGCCCCCGGGACTTGACTAGCACAGATACGCAGTATTTT.

A few counts support this clonotype. The J gene is TRBJ1-3, the V gene TRBV7-2, with 7 positions matching TRBD1. Germline V CDR1 and CDR2: SGHTA, FQGNSA. The CDR3 runs 15 residues. The ends lost 4 bases at V and 0 bases at J; junction bases unmatched: 3. CDR3 residues: CASSSRGASGNTIYF. DNA for the CDR3: TGTGCCAGCAGCTCCAGGGGGGCCTCTGGAAACACCATATATTTT.

This clonotype was recorded a few times. The chain is built from TRBV10-3 and TRBJ1-4, with D possibly matching TRBD1 (6 bases). The CDR3 runs 17 residues. The V end lost 0 bases, the J end lost 2 bases, and 13 bases lay between the germline ends. The V gene's germline CDR1 is ENHRY and CDR2 SYGVKD. CDR3 sequence reads: CAISESGQGITNEKLFF. The CDR3 region has the DNA TGTGCCATCAGTGAGTCCGGGCAGGGGATCACTAATGAAAAACTGTTTTTT.

This clonotype has ten or more counts. The V call is TRBV7-9, the J call TRBJ2-5; D possibly matches TRBD1 or TRBD2 (5 bases each). V lost 8 bases, J lost 4 bases, and 11 bases lay in between. This CDR3 comprises 12 residues. Germline CDR1 reads SEHNR; CDR2 reads FQNEAQ (reference sequence). The CDR3 nucleotides are TGTGCCAGCGGGGCCGGAGGAGAGACCCAGTACTTC. Protein product: CASGAGGETQYF.

Many counts were recorded for this clonotype. The V gene is TRBV5-1, the J gene TRBJ2-7, with D perhaps TRBD1 or TRBD2 (5 bases each). This CDR3 contains 12 residues. Germline loops: CDR1 SGHRS, CDR2 YFSETQ. The V gene lost 4 bases and the J gene lost 3 bases, with 8 bases spanning the gap. The chain's CDR3 is CASSPGLYEQYF. CDR3 DNA: TGCGCCAGCAGCCCGGGGCTCTACGAGCAGTACTTC. Full variable domain (outside the CDR3, taken from reference TRBV5-1 and TRBJ2-7): KAGVTQTPRYLIKTRGQQVTLSCSPISGHRSVSWYQQTPGQGLQFLFEYFSETQRNKGNFPGRFSGRQFSNSRSEMNVSTLELGDSALYLCASSPGLYEQYFGPGTRLTVT.

The chain couples TRBV27 to TRBJ1-2, with D perhaps matching TRBD1 (6 bases). CDR3 length: 15 amino acids. V was clipped by 4 bases and J by 2 bases, with 14 bases between them. Germline V gives CDR1 MNHEY, CDR2 SMNVEV (reference sequence). The CDR3 loop reads CASSSPAQGNYGYTF. For the CDR3, the DNA is TGTGCCAGCAGTTCCCCCGCACAGGGCAACTATGGCTACACCTTC.

V usage is TRBV12-3 or TRBV12-4 and J usage is TRBJ2-2; 8 bases line up with TRBD1. CDR3 length: 15 residues. Trimming at V came to 8 bases and at J to 2 bases, leaving 7 bases not matched to a gene. The CDR3 nucleotides read TGTGCCAGCGAAAAGGGACAGGCCAACACCGGGGAGCTGTTTTTT. As protein: CASEKGQANTGELFF.

This clonotype was counted a few times. The chain is built from TRBV5-1 and TRBJ2-1, with TRBD1 as a possible D gene (6 bases). Germline V gene data show CDR1 as SGHRS and CDR2 as YFSETQ. Between the trimmed V and J ends, which lost 5 bases and 5 bases, there was a span of 17 bases. The CDR3 has 15 residues. The CDR3 DNA reads TGCGCCAGCAGTTCCAATTTCGGACAGAACAATGAGCAGTTCTTC. Protein sequence: CASSSNFGQNNEQFF.

This clonotype is a singleton in its sample. This may come from a read error, since a much larger clone is one base off. The chain links TRBV3-1 to TRBJ2-1; tentative D call: TRBD1 (5 bases). The V gene's germline CDR1 is LGHDT and CDR2 YNNKEL (reference sequence). The CDR3 spans 13 residues. The CDR3 nucleotides read TGTGCCAGCAGCCCGAGAGGAAGGGGTGAGCGGTTCTTC. It codes for CASSPRGRGERFF.

This clonotype was counted many times. This CDR3 is CASSFSSGRDSYNEQFF. In DNA form, the CDR3 reads TGCGCCAGCAGCTTTTCTAGCGGGAGGGATTCCTACAATGAGCAGTTCTTC. V gene TRBV5-1 combines with J gene TRBJ2-1; 12 bases are shared with TRBD2. Germline V gene lookup returns CDR1 SGHRS and CDR2 YFSETQ. Losses at the gene ends were 2 bases for V and 1 base for J; bases not matched to a gene: 4. This CDR3 is 17 amino acids long.